The 25 T cell receptor beta chains presented below share a single source sample, sequenced in a study of chemoradiotherapy in HPV16-positive cancers. The method was immunoSEQ multiplex PCR; TCRdb's version includes in-frame clones alone and lacks a portion of them. This sample yields about 12,000 clones, of which roughly 78% are seen a single time; less than 10% belongs to the top ten. Specimen collection occurred from a patient who underwent chemoradiotherapy. These receptors were obtained from a human donor with HPV-associated anogenital cancer.

The chain combines TRBV11-2 with TRBJ2-1, with D hard to call. V lost 1 base to trimming and J lost 3 bases, with 13 bases between them. The CDR3 contains 16 residues. CDR1 is SGHAT and CDR2 is FQNNGV in the germline V gene. CDR3 amino acids: CASSLGSLADYNEQFF. The CDR3 nucleotides read TGTGCCAGCAGCTTAGGAAGCTTGGCGGACTACAATGAGCAGTTCTTC.

The V call is TRBV30, the J call TRBJ2-7; D possibly uses TRBD1 or TRBD2 (6 bases each). The length of the CDR3 is 15 residues. V was cut by 5 bases and J by 6 bases, with 23 bases left in between. The germline V gene encodes CDR1 GTSNPN and CDR2 SVGIG (reference sequence). CDR3 in DNA: TGTGCCTGGTCCTCCACAGGGCGGGACGCATCCGAGCAGTACTTC. Amino acids: CAWSSTGRDASEQYF.

The chain couples TRBV5-4 to TRBJ2-7; D is possibly TRBD1 (6 bases). With 4 bases removed from V and 3 bases from J, the gap between germline ends came to 17 bases. The CDR3 consists of 15 residues. CDR1 is SGHNT, CDR2 YYREEE, per germline (reference sequence). The CDR3 nucleotides are TGTGCCAGCAGCCGGAACGGACAGATCCTCTACGAGCAGTACTTC. The encoded protein is CASSRNGQILYEQYF.

This clone was observed a few times. V usage is TRBV7-9 and J usage is TRBJ1-3, with D hard to call. From germline, CDR1 is SEHNR and CDR2 FQNEAQ (reference sequence). Between the trimmed V and J ends, which lost 5 bases and 0 bases, there was a span of 11 bases. This CDR3 spans 15 amino acids. CDR3 sequence: CASSRSMDSGNTIYF. CDR3 nucleotide sequence: TGTGCCAGCAGCCGATCCATGGACTCTGGAAACACCATATATTTT.

This chain links TRBV7-2 with TRBJ2-3, with 7 bases aligning to TRBD2. The germline CDR1 and CDR2 sequences are SGHTA and FQGNSA. The CDR3 contains 15 residues. The ends lost 6 bases at V and 5 bases at J; junction bases unmatched: 11. CDR3 DNA sequence: TGTGCCAGCAGTCAAACTAGCGTTGGGGGAGATACGCAGTATTTT. Its protein product is CASSQTSVGGDTQYF.

This sequence joins TRBV5-4 and TRBJ2-1; D unresolved. The CDR3 consists of 15 residues. The germline gives CDR1 SGHNT, CDR2 YYREEE (reference sequence). V was pared by 4 bases and J by 0 bases, with 11 bases between. In DNA, the CDR3 is TGTGCCAGCAGCCCAAGTCCCGCCTCCTACAATGAGCAGTTCTTC. Protein product: CASSPSPASYNEQFF. The full variable domain, rest sourced from reference TRBV5-4 and TRBJ2-1, is ETGVTQSPTHLIKTRGQQVTLRCSSQSGHNTVSWYQQALGQGPQFIFQYYREEENGRGNFPPRFSGLQFPNYSSELNVNALELDDSALYLCASSPSPASYNEQFFGPGTRLTVL.

This sequence joins TRBV10-3 and TRBJ2-7; 12 bases agree with TRBD2. The junction had 5 bases not matched to a gene; V was cut back by 2 bases and J by 3 bases. CDR1 ENHRY and CDR2 SYGVKD come from the germline V gene. CDR3 length equals 16 residues. The CDR3 bases are TGTGCCATCAGTGAGGATCTAGCGGGAGGGTACTACGAGCAGTACTTC. Its protein is CAISEDLAGGYYEQYF.

This chain joins TRBV5-5 and TRBJ2-4, with TRBD1 matching 10 bases. Trimming at V came to 1 base and at J to 8 bases, leaving 12 bases not matched to a gene. The CDR3 runs to 17 residues. From germline, CDR1 is SGHKS and CDR2 YYEKEE (reference sequence). The CDR3 region is CASSLTGTGARGDIQYF. The CDR3 coding sequence is TGTGCCAGCAGCTTGACCGGGACAGGGGCTCGAGGGGACATTCAGTACTTC.

The sample holds a few counts of this clone. V and J are TRBV6-6 and TRBJ2-1; D uncertain. V was pared by 1 base and J by 10 bases, with 5 bases between. Germline CDR1 and CDR2: MNHNY and SVGAGI (reference sequence). This CDR3 contains 11 residues. Here the CDR3 DNA reads TGTGCCAGCAGTTACTGGGAAGAGCAGTTCTTC. This codes for CASSYWEEQFF.

The chain recombines TRBV7-9 with TRBJ2-5, with 10 bases matching TRBD1. From germline, CDR1 is SEHNR and CDR2 FQNEAQ (reference sequence). V was clipped by 5 bases and J by 4 bases; unmatched bases: 7. The length of the CDR3 is 15 residues. Here the CDR3 reads CASSADRGRGETQYF. CDR3 sequence (DNA): TGTGCCAGCAGCGCCGACAGGGGGCGCGGAGAGACCCAGTACTTC.

The chain links TRBV28 to TRBJ2-1, with a weak D call TRBD1 (6 bases). The CDR3 has 13 residues. Germline V gene sequence: CDR1 MDHEN, CDR2 SYDVKM. Trimming removed 7 bases at V and 5 bases at J, with 12 bases between. The CDR3 bases are TGTGCCAGCACCGGACAGCTAAACAATGAGCAGTTCTTC. Translated: CASTGQLNNEQFF. Using reference TRBV28 and TRBJ2-1 for the parts outside the CDR3, the full variable domain is DVKVTQSSRYLVKRTGEKVFLECVQDMDHENMFWYRQDPGLGLRLIYFSYDVKMKEKGDIPEGYSVSREKKERFSLILESASTNQTSMYLCASTGQLNNEQFFGPGTRLTVL.

The V gene is TRBV28, the J gene TRBJ2-5, with D maybe TRBD1 (6 bases). Germline V gives CDR1 MDHEN, CDR2 SYDVKM. The CDR3 runs to 14 residues. The V end was cut by 4 bases, the J end by 3 bases, with 12 bases between. The CDR3 nucleotides are TGTGCCAGCAGTTCGGGGACACTGAAAGAGACCCAGTACTTC. It yields the protein CASSSGTLKETQYF.

The genes are TRBV4-3 and TRBJ2-1; TRBD2 matches 14 bases. The J segment lost 8 bases and the V segment lost 1 base, leaving 7 bases of the junction unmatched. This CDR3 is 17 amino acids long. Germline V gene lookup returns CDR1 LGHNA and CDR2 YSLEER. This chain's CDR3 is CASSQVRGTSGSYEQFF. CDR3 bases: TGCGCCAGCAGCCAAGTCCGGGGGACTAGCGGGAGCTATGAGCAGTTCTTC.

V and J are TRBV25-1 and TRBJ1-1; the D gene is possibly TRBD1 (5 bases). V was shortened by 10 bases and J by 5 bases, with 11 bases between the two germline ends. The germline V gene encodes CDR1 MGHDK and CDR2 SYGVNS. The CDR3 runs 11 residues. DNA of the CDR3: TGTGCCACTCTAGGGGTAACTGAAGCTTTCTTT. Protein: CATLGVTEAFF.

The V call is TRBV19, the J call TRBJ1-2; D may be TRBD1 (6 bases). The germline gives CDR1 LNHDA, CDR2 SQIVND (reference sequence). V was pared by 0 bases and J by 5 bases, with 10 bases between. The CDR3 sequence is 14 residues long. CDR3 protein: CASSIDVQGYGYTF. The DNA of the CDR3 is TGTGCCAGTAGTATAGATGTACAGGGATATGGCTACACCTTC.

This clone was counted once. V and J are TRBV29-1 and TRBJ1-1; D not resolved. V was clipped by 3 bases and J by 0 bases, with 8 bases between them. This CDR3 has 13 amino acids. Germline CDR1 and CDR2: SQVTM and ANQGSEA. The CDR3 DNA follows: TGCAGCGTTGAGTTTGGGATGAACACTGAAGCTTTCTTT. It specifies CSVEFGMNTEAFF.

The genes are TRBV5-5 and TRBJ2-7; 8 positions agree with TRBD2. The CDR3 covers 14 residues. Germline CDR1 and CDR2: SGHKS and YYEKEE (reference sequence). Germline trimming cut 1 base from V and 6 bases from J; bases unmatched to any gene: 6. CDR3 sequence: CASSLLGLVAEQYF. CDR3 in DNA: TGTGCCAGCAGCTTGTTGGGACTAGTTGCCGAGCAGTACTTC.

This clone was detected only a few times. The gene calls are TRBV4-1 and TRBJ2-2, with D tentatively TRBD1 or TRBD2 (5 bases each). This CDR3 spans 14 amino acids. V was trimmed by 0 bases and J by 5 bases, leaving 7 bases between them. Per the germline V gene, CDR1 is MGHRA and CDR2 is YSYEKL. The CDR3 loop is CASSQDGGTGELFF. CDR3 DNA sequence: TGCGCCAGCAGCCAAGATGGGGGAACCGGGGAGCTGTTTTTT.

The chain links TRBV28 to TRBJ2-1; 10 nucleotides agree with TRBD2. With V trimmed by 9 bases and J by 3 bases, 23 bases remained unmatched. CDR1 and CDR2 from the germline V gene are MDHEN and SYDVKM. This CDR3 region has 20 residues. CDR3 in amino acids: CASPPIGLAGAPEFYNEQFF. DNA of the CDR3: TGTGCCAGTCCTCCGATCGGGCTAGCGGGAGCGCCGGAATTCTACAATGAGCAGTTCTTC. Supplemented by reference TRBV28 and TRBJ2-1, the full variable domain reads DVKVTQSSRYLVKRTGEKVFLECVQDMDHENMFWYRQDPGLGLRLIYFSYDVKMKEKGDIPEGYSVSREKKERFSLILESASTNQTSMYLCASPPIGLAGAPEFYNEQFFGPGTRLTVL.

V gene TRBV7-5 combines with J gene TRBJ2-5; the D call TRBD1 from the table was never checked on the DNA. TRBV7-5 is designated a pseudogene. This CDR3 is 14 amino acids long. CDR3 residues: CVRSLVTEQETQYF. CDR3 nucleotide sequence: TGTGTCAGAAGCTTAGTGACAGAACAAGAGACCCAGTACTTC.

J is TRBJ1-5 and V is TRBV27; 8 nucleotides align to TRBD1. Germline values: CDR1 MNHEY, CDR2 SMNVEV (reference sequence). The CDR3 spans 15 residues. V lost 3 bases, J lost 1 base, and 2 bases stayed unmatched. The CDR3, as DNA: TGTGCCAGCAGTTTGGGGACAGGAAGCAATCAGCCCCAGCATTTT. This codes for CASSLGTGSNQPQHF.

The chain employs TRBV7-3 and TRBJ2-5, with no clear D. CDR3 length: 15 amino acids. CDR1 and CDR2 (germline): SGHTA, FQGTGA. Trimming took 1 base from V and 1 from J, leaving 10 bases between them. The CDR3 DNA sequence: TGTGCCAGCAGCTTAAATTCTGAATTCCAAGAGACCCAGTACTTC. Its translation: CASSLNSEFQETQYF.

This clone was seen more than once but under ten times. The chain carries TRBV7-8 and TRBJ2-1; D ambiguous. The CDR3 has 16 amino acids. Germline assignment: CDR1 SGHVS and CDR2 FQNEAQ. The V gene lost 5 bases and the J gene lost 7 bases, with 21 bases spanning the gap. The CDR3 protein is CASSQGLVFGGNEQFF. The CDR3 DNA reads TGTGCCAGCAGCCAAGGGCTAGTTTTTGGTGGGAATGAGCAGTTCTTC.

The V call is TRBV19, the J call TRBJ2-1, with TRBD2 matching 7 bases. After removal of 4 bases from V and 10 bases from J, the junction contained 1 base not matched to a gene. The germline V gene encodes CDR1 LNHDA and CDR2 SQIVND (reference sequence). The CDR3 contains 11 residues. The DNA for the CDR3 is TGTGCCAGTAGTAGGGGGGGGGAGCAGTTCTTC. It translates to CASSRGGEQFF. Full variable domain (remainder filled in from reference TRBV19 and TRBJ2-1): DGGITQSPKYLFRKEGQNVTLSCEQNLNHDAMYWYRQDPGQGLRLIYYSQIVNDFQKGDIAEGYSVSREKKESFPLTVTSAQKNPTAFYLCASSRGGEQFFGPGTRLTVL.

The chain is built from TRBV28 and TRBJ1-2; D unresolved. V was shortened by 4 bases and J by 4 bases, with 10 bases between the two germline ends. The CDR3 is 13 residues long. Germline V lookup: CDR1 MDHEN, CDR2 SYDVKM. CDR3 in DNA: TGTGCCAGCAGTTCCGGAGACGGCTATGGCTACACCTTC. Amino acids: CASSSGDGYGYTF.